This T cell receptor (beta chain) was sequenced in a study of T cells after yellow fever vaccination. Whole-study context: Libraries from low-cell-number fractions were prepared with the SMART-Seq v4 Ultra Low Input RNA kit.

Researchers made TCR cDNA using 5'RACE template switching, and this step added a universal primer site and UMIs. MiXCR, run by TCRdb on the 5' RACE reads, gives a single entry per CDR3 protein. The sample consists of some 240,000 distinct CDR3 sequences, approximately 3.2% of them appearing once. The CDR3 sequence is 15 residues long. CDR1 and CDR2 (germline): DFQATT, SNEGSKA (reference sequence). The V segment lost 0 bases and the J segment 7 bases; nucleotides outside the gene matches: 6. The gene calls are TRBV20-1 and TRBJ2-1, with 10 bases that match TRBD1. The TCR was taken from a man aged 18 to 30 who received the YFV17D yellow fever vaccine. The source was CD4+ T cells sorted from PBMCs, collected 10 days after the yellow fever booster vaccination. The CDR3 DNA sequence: TGCAGTGCTAGAGATCTAAGGACAGGGGGGAATGAGCAGTTCTTC. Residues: CSARDLRTGGNEQFF.